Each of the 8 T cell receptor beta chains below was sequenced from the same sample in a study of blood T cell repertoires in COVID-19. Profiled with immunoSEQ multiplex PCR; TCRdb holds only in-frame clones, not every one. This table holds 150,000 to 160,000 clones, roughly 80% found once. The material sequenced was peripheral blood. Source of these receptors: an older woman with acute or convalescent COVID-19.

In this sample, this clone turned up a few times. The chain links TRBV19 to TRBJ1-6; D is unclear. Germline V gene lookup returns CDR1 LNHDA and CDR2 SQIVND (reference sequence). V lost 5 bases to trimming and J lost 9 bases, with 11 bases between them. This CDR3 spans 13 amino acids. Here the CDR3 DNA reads TGTGCCAGTAGTTTCCAGTTGGCTTCACCCCTCCACTTT. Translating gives CASSFQLASPLHF.

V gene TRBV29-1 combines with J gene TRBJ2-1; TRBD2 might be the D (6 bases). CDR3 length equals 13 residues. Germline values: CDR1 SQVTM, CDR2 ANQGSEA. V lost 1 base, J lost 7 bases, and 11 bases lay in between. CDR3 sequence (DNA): TGCAGCGTTGAAGTTTTCCGGGAGAATGAGCAGTTCTTC. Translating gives CSVEVFRENEQFF.

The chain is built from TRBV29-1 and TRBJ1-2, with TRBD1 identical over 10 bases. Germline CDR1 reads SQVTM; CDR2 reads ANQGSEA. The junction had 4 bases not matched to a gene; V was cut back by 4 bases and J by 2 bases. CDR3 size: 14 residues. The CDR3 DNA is TGCAGCGTTGTCGGACAGGGGGGGAACTATGGCTACACCTTC. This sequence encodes CSVVGQGGNYGYTF.

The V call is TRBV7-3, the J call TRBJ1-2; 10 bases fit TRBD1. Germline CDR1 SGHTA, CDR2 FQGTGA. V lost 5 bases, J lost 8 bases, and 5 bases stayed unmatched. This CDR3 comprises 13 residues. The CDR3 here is CASSVTGGLGYTF. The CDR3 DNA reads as TGTGCCAGCAGCGTGACAGGGGGCCTAGGCTACACCTTC.

The chain's CDR3 is CASRGPGRSGGAEQFF. The CDR3 DNA is TGTGCCAGCAGGGGGCCCGGACGTAGCGGGGGAGCCGAGCAGTTCTTC. V usage is TRBV6-6 and J usage is TRBJ2-1; TRBD2 matches 9 bases. The germline V gene has CDR1 MNHNY and CDR2 SVGAGI (reference sequence). This CDR3 spans 16 amino acids. Trimming cost V 6 bases and J 10 bases; bases outside gene matches: 16.

CDR3 coding DNA: TGCGCCAGCAGTCGGCCACAGGGGGCCTACAATGAGCAGTTCTTC. It translates to CASSRPQGAYNEQFF. The chain is built from TRBV23-1 and TRBJ2-1; TRBD1 matches at 8 bases. TRBV23-1 is an ORF, with its function uncertain. CDR3 size: 15 residues. The V gene end was trimmed by 4 bases and the J gene end by 2 bases; junction bases not matched to a gene: 4.

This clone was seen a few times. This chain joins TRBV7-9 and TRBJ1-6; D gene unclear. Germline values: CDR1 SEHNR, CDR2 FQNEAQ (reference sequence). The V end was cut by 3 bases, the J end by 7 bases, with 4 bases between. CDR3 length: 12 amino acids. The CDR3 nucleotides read TGTGCCAGCAGCTTGCAGAATTCACCCCTCCACTTT. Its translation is CASSLQNSPLHF.

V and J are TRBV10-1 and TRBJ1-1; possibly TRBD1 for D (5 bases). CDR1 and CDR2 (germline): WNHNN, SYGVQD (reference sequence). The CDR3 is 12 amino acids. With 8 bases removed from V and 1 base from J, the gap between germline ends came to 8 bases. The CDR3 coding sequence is TGCGCCAGCGGACATACGAACACTGAAGCTTTCTTT. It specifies CASGHTNTEAFF.